Following are 20 T cell receptor beta chains from one sample sequenced in a study of T cell repertoires in cytomegalovirus infection. TCRdb ran MiXCR on the reads and lists one entry per CDR3 protein. The repertoire holds hundreds of thousands of distinct CDR3 sequences, with 29% as singletons. The antigens for these receptors are not known. Specimen: cultured PBMCs, collected from culture after CMV antigen stimulation. All receptors come from a human donor in good health (CMV status not recorded). Some clones in this sample may be carry-over from other donors' samples.

This clonotype has only a few counts. The rearrangement joins TRBV10-3 to TRBJ2-3; TRBD1 agrees at 7 bases. This CDR3 region has 14 residues. With 0 bases clipped from V and 4 bases from J, the junction kept 1 base outside the gene matches. The V gene's germline CDR1 is ENHRY and CDR2 SYGVKD. DNA for the CDR3: TGTGCCATCAGTGAGTCGACAGGGCCAGATACGCAGTATTTT. Encoded protein: CAISESTGPDTQYF.

This clonotype was seen repeatedly, ten times or more. The chain has TRBV10-3 and TRBJ1-1, with 7 bases that match TRBD1. V dropped 4 bases and J dropped 0; count of bases not matched to a gene: 2. Per the germline V gene, CDR1 is ENHRY and CDR2 is SYGVKD. This CDR3 comprises 14 residues. CDR3 sequence reads: CAISGQGLNTEAFF. The CDR3 region has the DNA TGTGCCATCAGTGGACAGGGTTTGAACACTGAAGCTTTCTTT.

This clonotype was detected a few times. V gene TRBV12-3 or TRBV12-4 combines with J gene TRBJ1-1, with 8 bases that match TRBD1. The junction had 1 base not matched to a gene; V was cut back by 1 base and J by 0 bases. The length of the CDR3 is 15 residues. Written as DNA, the CDR3 is TGTGCCAGCAGTTTAGGGACAGGGATGAACACTGAAGCTTTCTTT. Protein product: CASSLGTGMNTEAFF.

This chain connects TRBV10-3 to TRBJ1-1; possibly TRBD1 for D (5 bases). V was clipped by 7 bases and J by 1 base, with 10 bases between them. CDR1 and CDR2 (germline): ENHRY, SYGVKD. The CDR3 contains 13 residues. CDR3 residues: CAITWDGNTEAFF. The CDR3 bases are TGTGCCATCACATGGGACGGGAACACTGAAGCTTTCTTT.

This clonotype was seen more than once but under ten times. This chain uses TRBV6-1 with TRBJ1-1, with no clear D. V was clipped by 2 bases and J by 1 base, with 8 bases between them. Looked up from germline, CDR1 is MNHNS and CDR2 is SASEGT. The CDR3 consists of 14 residues. Here the CDR3 reads CASSEPGKNTEAFF. The CDR3 DNA is TGTGCCAGCAGTGAACCGGGAAAGAACACTGAAGCTTTCTTT.

This sequence joins TRBV10-3 and TRBJ1-6, with 8 bases identical to TRBD1. In germline, CDR1 is ENHRY, CDR2 SYGVKD. J gave up 7 bases and V 7 bases, and 6 bases lay outside the gene matches. The CDR3 covers 14 residues. CDR3: CAIKAGQDNSPLHF. Here the CDR3 DNA reads TGTGCCATCAAAGCGGGACAGGACAATTCACCCCTCCACTTT.

The chain couples TRBV4-2 to TRBJ2-7; 11 nucleotides match TRBD2. The CDR3 sequence is 18 residues long. Losses at the gene ends were 0 bases for V and 6 bases for J; bases not matched to a gene: 13. CDR1 is LGHNA and CDR2 is YNFKEQ in the germline V gene. This chain's CDR3 is CASSQDLAGGYLVSEQYF. DNA for the CDR3: TGTGCCAGCAGCCAAGACCTAGCGGGAGGTTACCTGGTGAGCGAGCAGTACTTC.

This rearrangement joins TRBV2 to TRBJ2-6; D is undetermined. V was clipped by 7 bases and J by 2 bases, with 3 bases between them. The CDR3 extends over 12 amino acids. Germline V CDR1 and CDR2: SNHLY, FYNNEI. CDR3 nucleotide sequence: TGTGCCAGCAATCCTGGGGCCAACGTCCTGACTTTC. Amino acid sequence: CASNPGANVLTF.

The V and J genes are TRBV20-1 and TRBJ2-5; 7 bases line up with TRBD1. The J segment lost 3 bases and the V segment lost 1 base, leaving 8 bases of the junction unmatched. Germline loops: CDR1 DFQATT, CDR2 SNEGSKA (reference sequence). The CDR3 has 15 residues. The CDR3 loop reads CSARAIGGQEETQYF. The DNA for the CDR3 is TGCAGTGCTAGAGCAATAGGGGGCCAGGAAGAGACCCAGTACTTC.

On this clonotype: A much larger clone is a single base away; this may be a read error. The genes are TRBV7-2 and TRBJ2-1, with D uncertain. Trimming cost V 4 bases and J 1 base, with 11 bases left between them. The CDR3 is 15 amino acids. Per germline, CDR1 SGHTA and CDR2 FQGNSA. CDR3 in amino acids: CASSSPHRSYNEQFF. CDR3 sequence (DNA): TGTGCCAGCAGCTCCCCCCACCGGTCCTACAATGAGCAGTTCTTC.

The gene calls are TRBV12-3 or TRBV12-4 and TRBJ2-7; 11 bases are shared with TRBD2. J was trimmed by 9 bases and V by 5 bases; bases with no gene match: 18. The CDR3 is 17 amino acids. CDR3 residues: CASSPWTSGRLVRGQYF. For the CDR3, the DNA is TGTGCCAGCAGTCCGTGGACTAGCGGGCGACTAGTACGGGGGCAGTACTTC.

This clonotype was picked up a small number of times. This rearrangement joins TRBV7-8 to TRBJ1-2; 7 bases line up with TRBD1. This CDR3 is 16 amino acids long. Unmatched junction bases numbered 14, after V lost 4 bases and J lost 6 bases. CDR1 and CDR2 (germline): SGHVS, FQNEAQ. CDR3 loop: CASSSPPPTGKDGYTF. CDR3 DNA sequence: TGTGCCAGCAGCTCCCCCCCCCCGACAGGGAAGGATGGCTACACCTTC.

The genes are TRBV11-1 and TRBJ1-1; weak D call: TRBD1 (5 bases). Trimming stripped 2 bases from V and 4 bases from J, with 11 bases between. The germline V gene encodes CDR1 SGHAT and CDR2 FQDESV (reference sequence). The length of the CDR3 is 14 residues. CDR3 protein: CASSLIDRGTEAFF. The DNA for the CDR3 is TGTGCCAGCAGCTTAATAGACAGAGGCACTGAAGCTTTCTTT.

This clonotype was detected ten times or more. The chain employs TRBV7-2 and TRBJ1-1; tentative D call: TRBD1 (6 bases). Trimming removed 1 base at V and 2 bases at J, with 11 bases between. The CDR3 has 15 amino acids. In germline, CDR1 is SGHTA, CDR2 FQGNSA. CDR3 region: CASSLGTALNTEAFF. The CDR3 coding sequence is TGTGCCAGCAGCTTAGGGACAGCCTTAAACACTGAAGCTTTCTTT.

V and J are TRBV12-3 or TRBV12-4 and TRBJ1-5; TRBD1 matches 7 bases. This CDR3 region has 15 residues. V dropped 7 bases and J dropped 0; count of bases not matched to a gene: 6. The CDR3 here is CASNPDRASNQPQHF. Written as DNA, the CDR3 is TGTGCCAGCAACCCCGACAGGGCTAGCAATCAGCCCCAGCATTTT.

CDR3 amino acids: CATSRDVADTQYF. The CDR3 nucleotides are TGTGCCACCAGCAGAGATGTTGCAGATACGCAGTATTTT. The gene calls are TRBV15 and TRBJ2-3; D is uncertain. The germline V gene has CDR1 LNHNV and CDR2 YYDKDF (reference sequence). V gave up 0 bases and J gave up 4 bases, with 5 bases separating them. CDR3 size: 13 residues.

The V gene is TRBV28, the J gene TRBJ2-7; D not resolved. Trimming left V 11 bases short and J 5 bases short, with 10 bases between. The CDR3 is made up of 10 amino acids. CDR1 and CDR2 (germline): MDHEN, SYDVKM. The CDR3 coding sequence is TGTGCCGCCCTGGACCACGAGCAGTACTTC. It encodes CAALDHEQYF.

The chain links TRBV11-1 to TRBJ2-2, with D uncertain. Between the trimmed V and J ends, which lost 8 bases and 0 bases, there was a span of 7 bases. The germline CDR1 and CDR2 sequences are SGHAT and FQDESV (reference sequence). The CDR3 covers 13 residues. The CDR3 here is CASAPSNTGELFF. The CDR3 DNA reads as TGTGCCAGCGCGCCGTCGAACACCGGGGAGCTGTTTTTT.

The V gene is TRBV5-6, the J gene TRBJ2-5, with D perhaps matching TRBD2 (6 bases). The germline gives CDR1 SGHDT, CDR2 YYEEEE. V lost 4 bases and J 4 bases, leaving 17 bases between the germline ends. The CDR3 loop spans 15 amino acids. CDR3 residues: CASSPAGLGGETQYF. The CDR3 bases are TGTGCCAGCAGCCCCGCGGGACTCGGGGGAGAGACCCAGTACTTC.

The CDR3 sequence: CASSSMGLAGEADTQYF. The CDR3 nucleotides are TGCGCCAGCAGCTCCATGGGACTAGCGGGAGAAGCAGATACGCAGTATTTT. The rearrangement joins TRBV5-1 to TRBJ2-3; 14 bases line up with TRBD2. Germline CDR1 and CDR2: SGHRS and YFSETQ. The CDR3 runs to 17 residues. V dropped 3 bases and J dropped 4; count of bases not matched to a gene: 7. Together with reference TRBV5-1 and TRBJ2-3, the CDR3 gives the full variable domain: KAGVTQTPRYLIKTRGQQVTLSCSPISGHRSVSWYQQTPGQGLQFLFEYFSETQRNKGNFPGRFSGRQFSNSRSEMNVSTLELGDSALYLCASSSMGLAGEADTQYFGPGTRLTVL.